This T cell receptor (beta chain) emerged from a study of beta chain features in type 1 diabetes. Since all of the isolated RNA was reverse transcribed, expressed TCRB transcripts were what got sequenced. Clones were sequenced by immunoSEQ multiplex PCR, and TCRdb holds only the in-frame ones, with some missing. The sample lists over 300,000 clones; roughly 8% were seen once. The germline V and J ends were trimmed by 1 base and 2 bases, with 6 bases remaining between them. CDR3 length: 14 residues. Germline V gene data show CDR1 as SGHTA and CDR2 as FQGNSA. The rearrangement joins TRBV7-2 to TRBJ1-3, with TRBD1 as a possible D gene (5 bases). This receptor was taken from a woman under 30 in good health. What was sequenced was central memory CD4+ T cells from blood. The DNA of the CDR3 is TGTGCCAGCAGCTTAGGGACACCTGGAAACACCATATATTTT. It yields the protein CASSLGTPGNTIYF. Based on the CDR3 plus reference TRBV7-2 and TRBJ1-3, the full variable domain is GAGVSQSPSNKVTEKGKDVELRCDPISGHTALYWYRQSLGQGLEFLIYFQGNSAPDKSGLPSDRFSAERTGGSVSTLTIQRTQQEDSAVYLCASSLGTPGNTIYFGEGSWLTVV.